This T cell receptor (beta chain) appears in the sequencing data of a study of identical twins. The CDR3 totals 13 residues. The V gene's germline CDR1 is DFQATT and CDR2 SNEGSKA (reference sequence). After removal of 7 bases from V and 5 bases from J, the junction contained 11 bases not matched to a gene. Template switching added a universal primer site; cDNA carried unique molecular identifiers. TCRdb reprocessed the 5' RACE reads with MiXCR, giving one entry per CDR3 protein. The sample has more than 1.5 million distinct CDR3 sequences; less than 35% are singletons. The TCR comes from a newborn girl in good health. V and J are TRBV20-1 and TRBJ2-7; the match to TRBD2 covers 7 bases. The source material was cord blood. The CDR3 spells CSGGGPIPDEQYF. DNA of the CDR3: TGCAGTGGGGGAGGGCCGATCCCGGACGAGCAGTACTTC.